The sample holds one count of the clone carrying this T cell receptor (beta chain). The record originates from a study of cytomegalovirus exposure and HLA in healthy donors. The junction had 8 bases not matched to a gene; V was cut back by 4 bases and J by 3 bases. Germline CDR1 reads MNHEY; CDR2 reads SMNVEV (reference sequence). This CDR3 has 15 amino acids. Generated by immunoSEQ multiplex PCR, the TCRdb table keeps only in-frame clones and is missing some. The table has over 110,000 clones, around 90% seen once; the top ten hold around 10%. The rearrangement joins TRBV27 to TRBJ2-7; 8 bases are shared with TRBD2. This TCR was recovered from a young man in good health and CMV-seropositive. The sequencing sample was made of PBMCs. The CDR3 protein is CASSSLRGGRYEQYF. In DNA, the CDR3 is TGTGCCAGCAGTTCACTCCGGGGGGGCCGCTACGAGCAGTACTTC.